Below, 22 T cell receptor beta chains from the same sample are listed, as sequenced in a study of blood T cell repertoires in COVID-19. Produced via immunoSEQ multiplex PCR; TCRdb's table is partial and in-frame only. The sample lists approximately 380,000 clones, around 89% seen once, with less than 1.5% in the top ten. The specimen sequenced was PBMCs or T cells enriched from blood (not recorded which). The source is a woman aged 18-29 years who had recovered from COVID-19.

The chain couples TRBV21-1 to TRBJ1-4; the table's D call, TRBD1, has no DNA check behind it. TRBV21-1 is classified as a pseudogene. This CDR3 is 16 amino acids long. CDR3 in amino acids: CASSTYRTTTNEKLFF. CDR3 DNA sequence: TGTGCCAGCAGCACTTACCGGACAACGACTAATGAAAAACTGTTTTTT.

The V call is TRBV2, the J call TRBJ2-5; 10 nucleotides agree with TRBD2. The CDR3 length is 15 residues. Trimming removed 3 bases from V and 5 bases from J; junction bases left unmatched: 6. Germline lookup yields CDR1 SNHLY and CDR2 FYNNEI. This CDR3 reads CASSDKRGGVETQYF. The CDR3 region has the DNA TGTGCCAGCAGTGACAAGCGGGGGGGAGTGGAGACCCAGTACTTC.

V is TRBV11-2 and J is TRBJ1-4; a weak D match, TRBD1 (5 bases). The CDR3 consists of 18 residues. Trimming took off 6 bases at V and 2 bases at J, with 22 bases between the two ends. The germline V gene has CDR1 SGHAT and CDR2 FQNNGV. CDR3 residues: CASSLNRWGTGTNEKLFF. The CDR3 coding sequence is TGTGCCAGCAGTTTAAATAGATGGGGCACCGGGACTAATGAAAAACTGTTTTTT.

V and J are TRBV9 and TRBJ1-5, with D hard to call. V shed 3 bases and J shed 7 bases, with 8 bases lying between them. The CDR3 contains 12 residues. The germline CDR1 and CDR2 sequences are SGDLS and YYNGEE. The CDR3 DNA reads as TGTGCCAGCAGCGCAGACTTGCAGCCCCAGCATTTT. This codes for CASSADLQPQHF.

This clone has a handful of counts. The V gene is TRBV7-9, the J gene TRBJ2-7, with 7 nucleotides matching TRBD1. CDR1 SEHNR and CDR2 FQNEAQ come from the germline V gene (reference sequence). The J segment lost 3 bases and the V segment lost 5 bases, leaving 7 bases of the junction unmatched. CDR3 length: 14 amino acids. CDR3 nucleotides: TGTGCCAGCAGCCAGTCACAGGGGATCTACGAGCAGTACTTC. Its translation is CASSQSQGIYEQYF.

The rearrangement uses TRBV2 and TRBJ1-5, with D possibly matching TRBD1 (5 bases). This CDR3 has 14 amino acids. The germline V gene has CDR1 SNHLY and CDR2 FYNNEI. V was cut by 1 base and J by 7 bases, with 11 bases left in between. In nucleotides, the CDR3 is TGTGCCAGCAGTGAAGAGGGGAAGGGGCAGCCCCAGCATTTT. The encoded protein is CASSEEGKGQPQHF. The full variable domain, in which reference TRBV2 and TRBJ1-5 provide the parts outside the CDR3, is EPEVTQTPSHQVTQMGQEVILRCVPISNHLYFYWYRQILGQKVEFLVSFYNNEISEKSEIFDDQFSVERPDGSNFTLKIRSTKLEDSAMYFCASSEEGKGQPQHFGDGTRLSIL.

The chain combines TRBV7-9 with TRBJ2-2; TRBD1 matches at 7 bases. This CDR3 has 15 amino acids. V dropped 5 bases and J dropped 4; count of bases not matched to a gene: 7. Germline CDR1 SEHNR, CDR2 FQNEAQ (reference sequence). The DNA of the CDR3 is TGTGCCAGCAGCCTAACAGGGGCTTCCACCGGGGAGCTGTTTTTT. It codes for CASSLTGASTGELFF.

The V call is TRBV2, the J call TRBJ1-1; no definite D call. Trimming removed 10 bases from V and 0 bases from J, with 15 bases in between. The CDR3 is made up of 14 amino acids. The V gene's germline CDR1 is SNHLY and CDR2 FYNNEI. CDR3 in amino acids: CATLRLQMNTEAFF. The CDR3 DNA sequence: TGTGCCACCCTAAGGTTACAGATGAACACTGAAGCTTTCTTT.

This clone was observed once. The chain is built from TRBV10-1 and TRBJ1-4, with 9 nucleotides matching TRBD1. The CDR3 is 16 residues long. Trimming removed 5 bases from V and 8 bases from J; junction bases left unmatched: 12. Germline-derived CDR1 and CDR2 are WNHNN and SYGVQD (reference sequence). CDR3 amino acids: CASSPSGTGLEEKLFF. DNA of the CDR3: TGCGCCAGCAGTCCCTCCGGGACAGGGTTGGAGGAAAAACTGTTTTTT.

The V gene is TRBV29-1, the J gene TRBJ2-2; D may be TRBD1 (5 bases). This CDR3 is built from 14 residues. Trimming stripped 1 base from V and 5 bases from J, with 11 bases between. Germline V gene sequence: CDR1 SQVTM, CDR2 ANQGSEA. The CDR3 DNA reads as TGCAGCGTTGAAGTGCAGGGAAAAACCGGGGAGCTGTTTTTT. This sequence encodes CSVEVQGKTGELFF.

The V and J genes are TRBV19 and TRBJ1-2, with 7 bases lining up with TRBD1. The CDR3 extends over 16 amino acids. Per the germline V gene, CDR1 is LNHDA and CDR2 is SQIVND (reference sequence). Trimming removed 3 bases from V and 7 bases from J; junction bases left unmatched: 14. This CDR3 is CASSIPRGTDLRGYTF. The CDR3 nucleotides read TGTGCCAGTAGTATTCCAAGGGGGACAGACCTCCGTGGCTACACCTTC. Variable domain in full (rest from reference TRBV19 and TRBJ1-2): DGGITQSPKYLFRKEGQNVTLSCEQNLNHDAMYWYRQDPGQGLRLIYYSQIVNDFQKGDIAEGYSVSREKKESFPLTVTSAQKNPTAFYLCASSIPRGTDLRGYTFGSGTRLTVV.

The rearrangement links TRBV20-1 to TRBJ1-2, with D unresolved. Trimming took 4 bases from V and 7 from J, leaving 10 bases between them. The CDR3 is 11 amino acids. CDR1 and CDR2 from the germline V gene are DFQATT and SNEGSKA (reference sequence). CDR3 in amino acids: CSATLRGGYTF. The CDR3 nucleotides read TGCAGTGCTACGTTACGGGGTGGCTACACCTTC.

This chain joins TRBV6-5 and TRBJ1-2, with 7 positions matching TRBD1. The germline gives CDR1 MNHEY, CDR2 SVGAGI. Trimming at V came to 8 bases and at J to 4 bases, leaving 13 bases not matched to a gene. The CDR3 sequence is 15 residues long. CDR3 sequence reads: CASWGDSENFYGYTF. CDR3 bases: TGTGCCAGCTGGGGGGACAGCGAGAACTTCTATGGCTACACCTTC.

The chain carries TRBV30 and TRBJ2-3, with a tentative D call TRBD1 (6 bases). The CDR3 has 13 amino acids. The germline gives CDR1 GTSNPN, CDR2 SVGIG (reference sequence). Deletions cut 2 bases from V and 8 bases from J, with 14 bases between. The CDR3 nucleotides read TGTGCCTGGAGTTACGGGCCCAGGGGTACGCAGTATTTT. This translates into CAWSYGPRGTQYF. Looking up the rest from reference TRBV30 and TRBJ2-3 gives the full variable domain: SQTIHQWPATLVQPVGSPLSLECTVEGTSNPNLYWYRQAAGRGLQLLFYSVGIGQISSEVPQNLSASRPQDRQFILSSKKLLLSDSGFYLCAWSYGPRGTQYFGPGTRLTVL.

This chain joins TRBV6-2 or TRBV6-3 and TRBJ1-4, with D uncertain. V was cut by 6 bases and J by 5 bases, with 25 bases left in between. The V gene's germline CDR1 is MNHEY and CDR2 SVGEGT. The CDR3 contains 18 residues. The CDR3 sequence: CASSGTTVRGGLNEKLFF. CDR3 DNA: TGTGCCAGCAGCGGTACGACCGTTCGGGGAGGACTAAATGAAAAACTGTTTTTT.

The chain uses TRBV28 and TRBJ1-4; TRBD1 matches at 10 bases. The V segment lost 4 bases and the J segment 5 bases; nucleotides outside the gene matches: 4. The germline V gene encodes CDR1 MDHEN and CDR2 SYDVKM. The CDR3 is 15 amino acids. The CDR3 sequence: CASSSGQGVNEKLFF. The CDR3, as DNA: TGTGCCAGCAGTTCCGGACAGGGGGTGAATGAAAAACTGTTTTTT.

Concerning this clone itself: The sample has other DNA sequences that encode this CDR3 too. The chain combines TRBV19 with TRBJ1-5, with a possible D match to TRBD1 (6 bases). Germline loops: CDR1 LNHDA, CDR2 SQIVND (reference sequence). The CDR3 is 12 residues long. Deletions cut 6 bases from V and 6 bases from J, with 9 bases between. DNA of the CDR3: TGTGCCAGTAGACAGGGTAGTCAGCCCCAGCATTTT. The encoded protein is CASRQGSQPQHF.

The rearrangement joins TRBV27 to TRBJ2-7, with 8 bases matching TRBD1. The CDR3 spans 14 residues. The ends lost 5 bases at V and 3 bases at J; junction bases unmatched: 6. The germline V gene has CDR1 MNHEY and CDR2 SMNVEV (reference sequence). The CDR3 nucleotides read TGTGCCAGCAGTAGGACAGGGTCCTACTACGAGCAGTACTTC. Its protein product is CASSRTGSYYEQYF.

This chain links TRBV14 with TRBJ2-7, with 7 bases lining up with TRBD1. The length of the CDR3 is 15 residues. Germline values: CDR1 SGHDN, CDR2 FVKESK. V trimming: 5 bases; J trimming: 5 bases; junction bases outside the gene matches: 12. In nucleotides, the CDR3 is TGTGCCAGCAGCTTTAAGGTGGGACAGAGGGACGAGCAGTACTTC. This gives the protein CASSFKVGQRDEQYF. Complete variable domain (other parts from reference TRBV14 and TRBJ2-7): EAGVTQFPSHSVIEKGQTVTLRCDPISGHDNLYWYRRVMGKEIKFLLHFVKESKQDESGMPNNRFLAERTGGTYSTLKVQPAELEDSGVYFCASSFKVGQRDEQYFGPGTRLTVT.

J is TRBJ2-1 and V is TRBV19, with D possibly matching TRBD1 (5 bases). The ends were cut back, 6 bases at V and 7 bases at J, with 19 bases in the middle. The CDR3 runs 15 residues. CDR1 is LNHDA, CDR2 SQIVND, per germline (reference sequence). The DNA for the CDR3 is TGTGCCAGTAGGCCCTCAGGGTTCTCAGGGAATGAGCAGTTCTTC. This gives the protein CASRPSGFSGNEQFF.

V usage is TRBV5-1 and J usage is TRBJ2-5, with D unresolved. Trimming removed 5 bases from V and 1 base from J, with 6 bases in between. Germline CDR1 is SGHRS and CDR2 is YFSETQ. The CDR3 loop spans 12 amino acids. The DNA for the CDR3 is TGCGCCAGCAGTAGTACCCAAGAGACCCAGTACTTC. Translating gives CASSSTQETQYF.

This chain links TRBV20-1 with TRBJ2-1; TRBD2 is a possible D gene (5 bases). CDR1 DFQATT and CDR2 SNEGSKA come from the germline V gene (reference sequence). The CDR3 has 14 residues. Trimming pared 3 bases from V and 4 bases from J, leaving 13 bases between. CDR3 sequence: CSASAGAVYNEQFF. The CDR3 bases are TGCAGTGCTAGTGCCGGAGCGGTTTACAATGAGCAGTTCTTC.